The clone carrying this T cell receptor (beta chain) turned up a few times. Its antigen is not identified. This sample is drawn from a study of T cell repertoires in cytomegalovirus infection. Turning to the study itself: Selection of CMV epitopes for the study included recently identified HLA-C-restricted and well-studied HLA-B-restricted ones.

Findings of the study overall: Cumulative frequency of public TCR beta families picked out carriers of CMV plus the relevant HLA. Clonotypes of TCR beta that were HLA-C-restricted and CMV-specific dominated the ex vivo response.

This CDR3 has 14 amino acids. V gave up 4 bases and J gave up 10 bases; unmatched junction bases: 7. CDR1 is SNHLY and CDR2 is FYNNEI in the germline V gene. A single record per CDR3 protein comes from TCRdb applying MiXCR to the reads. In the table there are 700,000 to 950,000 distinct CDR3 sequences, around a third of which are singletons. The chain employs TRBV2 and TRBJ2-1; 10 positions agree with TRBD1. The sequencing used cultured CD8+ T cells from PBMCs, collected from culture after CMV antigen stimulation. This clonotype was obtained from a human donor in good health (CMV status not recorded). Some clones in this sample may be carry-over from other donors' samples. CDR3 nucleotide sequence: TGTGCCAGCAGTGCAGGGACAGGGGACGACGAGCAGTTCTTC. Its translation is CASSAGTGDDEQFF. Full variable domain (missing parts from reference TRBV2 and TRBJ2-1): EPEVTQTPSHQVTQMGQEVILRCVPISNHLYFYWYRQILGQKVEFLVSFYNNEISEKSEIFDDQFSVERPDGSNFTLKIRSTKLEDSAMYFCASSAGTGDDEQFFGPGTRLTVL.